This T cell receptor (beta chain) was obtained from a study of T cell responses to AZD1222 COVID-19 vaccine. Study-level points and caveats: Reports indicate that nearly half of spike-specific TCRs are directed at unmutated variant regions.

This clone was observed once. Its target is not known. At one boundary the junction diverges from the germline segment, which might be a read error. The germline gives CDR1 WNHNN, CDR2 SYGVQD (reference sequence). The CDR3 has 10 residues. Some clones are missing from TCRdb's copy, which holds only in-frame ones; the method was immunoSEQ multiplex PCR. The sample has some 150,000 clones, approximately 91% seen once. This receptor was taken from an adult in good health. The rearrangement uses TRBV10-1 and TRBJ2-1; D unclear. This specimen consisted of peripheral blood, obtained on day 0 of AZD1222 vaccination. The CDR3 loop reads CANPRNEHFF. The CDR3 DNA sequence: TGCGCCAACCCCCGGAATGAGCATTTCTTC.